These T cell receptor beta chains were read from a single sample in a study of blood T cell repertoires in COVID-19. Profiled with immunoSEQ multiplex PCR; TCRdb holds only in-frame clones, not every one. The sample has approximately 310,000 clones, about nine tenths seen once. The source material was peripheral blood. The receptors shown here come from a middle-aged man with active or convalescent COVID-19. CDR3s include the opening cysteine and the closing phenylalanine or tryptophan. The D gene is left open where the match is weak. Clone size is given for some rows only: seen once, a few or many times, or a class if the clone is expanded.

D gene	clone size	J gene	V gene	CDR3 protein	CDR3 DNA
.	.	TRBJ1-6	TRBV4-2	CASSQDGGQGSPLHF	TGTGCCAGCAGCCAAGATGGAGGGCAGGGTTCACCCCTCCACTTT
.	.	TRBJ2-5	TRBV7-3	CASSQTLQETQYF	TGTGCCAGCAGCCAAACTTTACAAGAGACCCAGTACTTC
.	.	TRBJ1-5	TRBV3-1/TRBV3-2	CASSQGGQGREPQHF	TGTGCCAGCAGCCAAGGTGGTCAGGGGCGGGAGCCCCAGCATTTT
.	.	TRBJ1-2	TRBV5-1	CASSLGGAPGYTF	TGCGCCAGCAGCTTGGGCGGGGCTCCAGGCTACACCTTC
TRBD2	.	TRBJ2-2	TRBV19	CASSSSGSIGTGELFF	TGTGCCAGTAGTAGTAGCGGGAGTATTGGTACCGGGGAGCTGTTTTTT
TRBD1	once	TRBJ1-3	TRBV3-1/TRBV3-2	CASSFGQGNGNTIYF	TGTGCCAGCAGCTTCGGACAGGGGAATGGAAACACCATATATTTT
.	.	TRBJ2-7	TRBV28	CASSLSGGLVEQYF	TGTGCCAGCAGTTTATCAGGGGGACTAGTGGAGCAGTACTTC
TRBD1	.	TRBJ1-3	TRBV2	CASSLQGYSGNTIYF	TGTGCCAGCAGTTTACAGGGGTACTCTGGAAACACCATATATTTT
.	.	TRBJ2-3	TRBV6-2/TRBV6-3	CASSYSPRAQYF	TGTGCCAGCAGTTACTCGCCCAGGGCGCAGTATTTT
.	.	TRBJ2-7	TRBV6-5	CASSSRTGAPYEQYF	TGTGCCAGCAGTTCACGAACAGGAGCGCCCTACGAGCAGTACTTC
.	.	TRBJ2-1	TRBV19	CASSMRGSEQFF	TGTGCCAGTAGTATGCGGGGCTCTGAGCAGTTCTTC
.	.	TRBJ1-6	TRBV7-6	CASSARPSWNSPLHF	TGTGCCAGCAGCGCCCGCCCCAGTTGGAATTCACCCCTCCACTTT
.	.	TRBJ2-7	TRBV6-5	CASTPTSLYEQYF	TGTGCCAGCACTCCAACAAGTCTTTACGAGCAGTACTTC
.	.	TRBJ1-1	TRBV4-3	CASSHDRDMGTEAFF	TGCGCCAGCAGCCATGACCGGGACATGGGGACTGAAGCTTTCTTT
.	.	TRBJ2-7	TRBV2	CASMRRGEVSYEQYF	TGTGCCAGCATGAGGAGGGGAGAGGTCTCTTACGAGCAGTACTTC
TRBD1	.	TRBJ1-2	TRBV6-1	CASSEMWFWTGANGNGYTF	TGTGCCAGCAGTGAAATGTGGTTTTGGACAGGGGCGAATGGAAATGGCTACACCTTC
TRBD2	.	TRBJ2-1	TRBV10-3	CAISDASGSNEQFF	TGTGCCATCAGTGATGCTAGCGGGAGTAATGAGCAGTTCTTC
TRBD1	.	TRBJ2-1	TRBV5-1	CASSPLQGDHNEQFF	TGCGCCAGCAGCCCCCTCCAGGGGGACCACAATGAGCAGTTCTTC
TRBD1	.	TRBJ1-5	TRBV5-1	CASSPTGVNQPQHF	TGCGCCAGCAGCCCTACAGGGGTCAATCAGCCCCAGCATTTT
TRBD1	.	TRBJ1-4	TRBV24-1	CATSDPGQGTEKLFF	TGTGCCACCAGTGATCCGGGACAGGGTACTGAAAAACTGTTTTTT
.	.	TRBJ1-2	TRBV7-9	CASSPDISNYGYTF	TGTGCCAGCAGCCCGGACATCTCTAACTATGGCTACACCTTC
TRBD1	.	TRBJ2-2	TRBV5-8	CASSLEATGSGELFF	TGTGCCAGCAGCTTGGAGGCGACAGGGTCCGGGGAGCTGTTTTTT
TRBD2	.	TRBJ2-7	TRBV5-4	CASSSRASGSYEQYF	TGTGCCAGCAGCTCGCGGGCTAGCGGGAGCTACGAGCAGTACTTC
TRBD1	.	TRBJ2-7	TRBV6-5	CASSIGQAYEQYF	TGTGCCAGCAGTATCGGACAGGCCTACGAGCAGTACTTC
TRBD1	once	TRBJ1-6	TRBV28	CASSLWTGGSYNSPLHF	TGTGCCAGCAGTTTATGGACAGGGGGATCCTATAATTCACCCCTCCACTTT
.	.	TRBJ2-5	TRBV5-4	CASSLAEGSETQYF	TGTGCCAGCAGCTTGGCAGAGGGTTCGGAGACCCAGTACTTC
TRBD1	few	TRBJ2-2	TRBV19	CASRHRGRDTGELFF	TGTGCCAGTAGGCACAGGGGGCGGGACACCGGGGAGCTGTTTTTT
.	.	TRBJ2-2	TRBV9	CASSPRTVTGELFF	TGTGCCAGCAGCCCTCGGACAGTCACCGGGGAGCTGTTTTTT
TRBD2	.	TRBJ2-1	TRBV5-1	CASSLLPGLAGGYNEQFF	TGCGCCAGCAGCTTGCTCCCGGGACTAGCGGGGGGGTACAATGAGCAGTTCTTC
.	.	TRBJ2-6	TRBV4-3	CASSQVVRVSGANVLTF	TGCGCCAGCAGCCAAGTTGTCCGGGTCTCTGGGGCCAACGTCCTGACTTTC
.	.	TRBJ2-3	TRBV18	CASSNKGDTQYF	TGTGCCAGCTCGAATAAGGGGGATACGCAGTATTTT
.	.	TRBJ1-2	TRBV29-1	CSVNGDYGYTF	TGCAGCGTTAACGGGGACTATGGCTACACCTTC
TRBD1	.	TRBJ2-1	TRBV2	CASTKTQTGDNEQFF	TGTGCCAGCACTAAAACACAGACAGGGGACAATGAGCAGTTCTTC
.	.	TRBJ2-1	TRBV11-2	CASSPTLTWGLSYNEQFF	TGTGCCAGCAGCCCTACTCTAACGTGGGGACTTTCCTACAATGAGCAGTTCTTC
TRBD2	.	TRBJ2-5	TRBV5-1	CASSVSGGEQETQYF	TGCGCCAGTAGCGTTAGCGGGGGGGAGCAAGAGACCCAGTACTTC
.	.	TRBJ1-4	TRBV6-1	CASSVGQGRRVEKLFF	TGTGCCAGCAGTGTCGGGCAGGGAAGGCGTGTAGAAAAACTGTTTTTT
TRBD2	.	TRBJ2-3	TRBV15	CATSRGRGTSGADDTDTQYF	TGTGCCACCAGCAGGGGGCGCGGGACTAGCGGGGCGGACGACACAGATACGCAGTATTTT